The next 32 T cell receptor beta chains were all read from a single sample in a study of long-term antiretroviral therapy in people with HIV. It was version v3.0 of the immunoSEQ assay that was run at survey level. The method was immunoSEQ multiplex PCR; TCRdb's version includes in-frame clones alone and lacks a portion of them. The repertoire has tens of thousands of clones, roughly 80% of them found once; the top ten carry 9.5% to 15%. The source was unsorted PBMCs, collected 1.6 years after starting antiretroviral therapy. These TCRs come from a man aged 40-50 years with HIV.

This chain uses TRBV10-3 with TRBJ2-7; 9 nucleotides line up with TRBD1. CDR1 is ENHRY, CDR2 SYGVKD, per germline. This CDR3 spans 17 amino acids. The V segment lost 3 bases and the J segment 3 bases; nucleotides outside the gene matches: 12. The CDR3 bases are TGTGCCATCAGTGATTCCGGGACAGGGAAGGGGAACTACGAGCAGTACTTC. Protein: CAISDSGTGKGNYEQYF.

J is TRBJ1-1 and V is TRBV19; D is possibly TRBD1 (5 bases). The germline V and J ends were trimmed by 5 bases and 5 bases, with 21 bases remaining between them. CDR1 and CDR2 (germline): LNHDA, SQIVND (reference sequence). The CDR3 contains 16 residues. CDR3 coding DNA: TGTGCCAGTAGTGTAAACCGGGGCCACCAGTGGACTGAAGCTTTCTTT. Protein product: CASSVNRGHQWTEAFF.

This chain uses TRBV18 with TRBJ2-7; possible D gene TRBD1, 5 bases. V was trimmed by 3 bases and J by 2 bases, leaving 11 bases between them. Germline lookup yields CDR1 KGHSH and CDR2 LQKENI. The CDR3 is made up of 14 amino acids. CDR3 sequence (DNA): TGTGCCAGCTCACCTAAGCAGGGCCCCTACGAGCAGTACTTC. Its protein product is CASSPKQGPYEQYF.

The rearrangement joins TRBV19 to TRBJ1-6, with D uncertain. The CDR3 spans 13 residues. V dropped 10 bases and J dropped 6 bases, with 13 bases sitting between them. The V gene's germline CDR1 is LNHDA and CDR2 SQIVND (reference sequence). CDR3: CATRPGSNSPLHF. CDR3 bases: TGTGCCACTAGACCGGGGAGTAATTCACCCCTCCACTTT.

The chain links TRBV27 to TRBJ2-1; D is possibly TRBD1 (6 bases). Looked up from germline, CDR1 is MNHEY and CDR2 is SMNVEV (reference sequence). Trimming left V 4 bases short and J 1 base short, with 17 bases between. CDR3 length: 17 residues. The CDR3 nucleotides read TGTGCCAGCAGTTCTGGGGGCAATAGCGTTTCCTACAATGAGCAGTTCTTC. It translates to CASSSGGNSVSYNEQFF.

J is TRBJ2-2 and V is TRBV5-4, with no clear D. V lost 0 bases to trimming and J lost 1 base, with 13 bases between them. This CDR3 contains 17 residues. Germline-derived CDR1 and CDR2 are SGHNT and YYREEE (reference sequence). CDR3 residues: CASSLGQRLMNTGELFF. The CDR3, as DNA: TGTGCCAGCAGCTTGGGGCAGCGACTCATGAACACCGGGGAGCTGTTTTTT.

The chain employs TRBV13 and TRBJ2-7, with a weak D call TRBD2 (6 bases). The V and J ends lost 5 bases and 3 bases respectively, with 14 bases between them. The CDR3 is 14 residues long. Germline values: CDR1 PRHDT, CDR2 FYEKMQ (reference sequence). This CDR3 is CASSLGYGSYEQYF. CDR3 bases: TGTGCCAGCAGCCTGGGGTACGGGAGCTACGAGCAGTACTTC.

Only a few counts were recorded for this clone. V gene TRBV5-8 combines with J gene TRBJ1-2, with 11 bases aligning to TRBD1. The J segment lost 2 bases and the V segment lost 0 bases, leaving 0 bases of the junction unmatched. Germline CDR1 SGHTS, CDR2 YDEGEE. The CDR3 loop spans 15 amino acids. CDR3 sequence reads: CASSLGTGGNYGYTF. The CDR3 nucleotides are TGTGCCAGCAGCTTGGGGACAGGGGGCAACTATGGCTACACCTTC. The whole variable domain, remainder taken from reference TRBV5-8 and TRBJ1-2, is EAGVTQSPTHLIKTRGQQATLRCSPISGHTSVYWYQQALGLGLQFLLWYDEGEERNRGNFPPRFSGRQFPNYSSELNVNALELEDSALYLCASSLGTGGNYGYTFGSGTRLTVV.

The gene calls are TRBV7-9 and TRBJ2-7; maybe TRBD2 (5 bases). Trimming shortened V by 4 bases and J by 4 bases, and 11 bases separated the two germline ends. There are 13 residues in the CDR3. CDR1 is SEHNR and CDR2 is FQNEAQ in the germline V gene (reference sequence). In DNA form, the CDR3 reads TGTGCCAGCAGCTCCTGGACTGCATACGAGCAGTACTTC. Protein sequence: CASSSWTAYEQYF.

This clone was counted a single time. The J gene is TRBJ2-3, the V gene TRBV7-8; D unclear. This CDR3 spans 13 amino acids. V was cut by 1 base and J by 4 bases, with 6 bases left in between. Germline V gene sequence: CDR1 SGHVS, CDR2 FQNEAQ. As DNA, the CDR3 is TGTGCCAGCAGCTTAGTCCAGGCAGATACGCAGTATTTT. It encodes CASSLVQADTQYF.

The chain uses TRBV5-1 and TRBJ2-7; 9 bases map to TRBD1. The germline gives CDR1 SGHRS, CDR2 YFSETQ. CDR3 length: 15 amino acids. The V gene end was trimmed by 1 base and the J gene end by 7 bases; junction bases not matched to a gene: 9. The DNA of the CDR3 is TGCGCCAGCAGCTTGCAGGGACAGGGATCGGGGGAGCAGTACTTC. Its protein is CASSLQGQGSGEQYF.

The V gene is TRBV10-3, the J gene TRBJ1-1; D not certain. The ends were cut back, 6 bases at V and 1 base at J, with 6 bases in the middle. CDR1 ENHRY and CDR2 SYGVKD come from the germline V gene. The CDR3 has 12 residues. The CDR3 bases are TGTGCCATCAGCCAGGAGAACACTGAAGCTTTCTTT. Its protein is CAISQENTEAFF.

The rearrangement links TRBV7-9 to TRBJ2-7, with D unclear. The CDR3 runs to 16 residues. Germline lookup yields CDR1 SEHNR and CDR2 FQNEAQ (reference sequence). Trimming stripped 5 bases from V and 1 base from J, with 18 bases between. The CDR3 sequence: CASSPGPPGLSYEQYF. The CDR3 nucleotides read TGTGCCAGCAGCCCCGGGCCCCCCGGCCTATCCTACGAGCAGTACTTC.

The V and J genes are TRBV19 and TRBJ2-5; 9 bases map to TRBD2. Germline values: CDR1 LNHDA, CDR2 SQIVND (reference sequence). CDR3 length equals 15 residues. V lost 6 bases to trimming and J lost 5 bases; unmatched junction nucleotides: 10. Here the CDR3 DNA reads TGTGCCAGTAGCCCTAGCGGGATGGGGGGGGAGACCCAGTACTTC. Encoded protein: CASSPSGMGGETQYF.

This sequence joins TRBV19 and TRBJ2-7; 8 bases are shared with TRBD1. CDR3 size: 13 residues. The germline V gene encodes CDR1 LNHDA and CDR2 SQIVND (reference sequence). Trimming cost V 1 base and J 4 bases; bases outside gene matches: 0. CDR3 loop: CASSIGTGYEQYF. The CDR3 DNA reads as TGTGCCAGTAGTATAGGGACAGGGTACGAGCAGTACTTC.

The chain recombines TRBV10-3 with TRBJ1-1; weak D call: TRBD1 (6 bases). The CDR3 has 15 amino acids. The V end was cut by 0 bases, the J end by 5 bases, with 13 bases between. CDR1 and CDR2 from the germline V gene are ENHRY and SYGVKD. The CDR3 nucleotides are TGTGCCATCAGTGAGTCCGACAGGCCGGGGACTGAAGCTTTCTTT. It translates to CAISESDRPGTEAFF.

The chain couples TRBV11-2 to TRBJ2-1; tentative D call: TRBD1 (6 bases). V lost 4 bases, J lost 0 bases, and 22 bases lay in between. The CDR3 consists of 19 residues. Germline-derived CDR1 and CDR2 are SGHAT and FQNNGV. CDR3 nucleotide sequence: TGTGCCAGCAGCTCGTCACAGGGTTCCCATAGTAGCTCCTACAATGAGCAGTTCTTC. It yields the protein CASSSSQGSHSSSYNEQFF.

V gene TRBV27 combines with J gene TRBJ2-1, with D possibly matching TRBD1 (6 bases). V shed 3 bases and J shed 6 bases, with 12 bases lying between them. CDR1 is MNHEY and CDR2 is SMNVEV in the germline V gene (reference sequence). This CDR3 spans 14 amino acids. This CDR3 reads CASSFYGQTNEQFF. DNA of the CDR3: TGTGCCAGCAGTTTTTACGGACAGACCAATGAGCAGTTCTTC.

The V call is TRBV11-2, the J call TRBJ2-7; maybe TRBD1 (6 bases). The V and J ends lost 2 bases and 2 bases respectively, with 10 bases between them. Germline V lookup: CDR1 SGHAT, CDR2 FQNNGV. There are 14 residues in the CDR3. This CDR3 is CASSLRTGTYEQYF. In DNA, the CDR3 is TGTGCCAGCAGCTTACGAACAGGGACCTACGAGCAGTACTTC.

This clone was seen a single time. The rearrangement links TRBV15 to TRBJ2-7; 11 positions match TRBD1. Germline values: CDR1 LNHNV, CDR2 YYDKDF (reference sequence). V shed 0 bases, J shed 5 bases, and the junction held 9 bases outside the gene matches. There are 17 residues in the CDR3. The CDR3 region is CATSRDIKGTGGNEQYF. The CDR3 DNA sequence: TGTGCCACCAGCAGAGACATTAAGGGGACAGGGGGAAACGAGCAGTACTTC.

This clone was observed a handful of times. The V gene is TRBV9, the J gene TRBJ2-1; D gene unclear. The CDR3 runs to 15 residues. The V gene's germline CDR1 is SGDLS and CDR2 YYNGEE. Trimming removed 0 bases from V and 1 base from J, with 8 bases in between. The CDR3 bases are TGTGCCAGCAGCGTAGCTTCCGTTTCCTACAATGAGCAGTTCTTC. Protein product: CASSVASVSYNEQFF. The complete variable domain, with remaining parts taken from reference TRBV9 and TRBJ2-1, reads DSGVTQTPKHLITATGQRVTLRCSPRSGDLSVYWYQQSLDQGLQFLIQYYNGEERAKGNILERFSAQQFPDLHSELNLSSLELGDSALYFCASSVASVSYNEQFFGPGTRLTVL.

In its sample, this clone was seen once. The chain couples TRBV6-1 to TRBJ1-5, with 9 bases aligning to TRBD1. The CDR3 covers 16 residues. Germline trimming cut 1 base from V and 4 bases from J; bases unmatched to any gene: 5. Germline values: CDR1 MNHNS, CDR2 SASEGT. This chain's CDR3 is CASSEEPGQGNQPQHF. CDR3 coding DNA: TGTGCCAGCAGTGAAGAGCCGGGACAGGGTAATCAGCCCCAGCATTTT.

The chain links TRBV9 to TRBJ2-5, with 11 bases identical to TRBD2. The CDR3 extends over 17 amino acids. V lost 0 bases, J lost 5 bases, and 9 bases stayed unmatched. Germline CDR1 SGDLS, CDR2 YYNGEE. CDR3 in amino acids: CASSVESSGRAGETQYF. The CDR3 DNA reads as TGTGCCAGCAGCGTAGAGAGTAGCGGGAGGGCGGGGGAGACCCAGTACTTC.

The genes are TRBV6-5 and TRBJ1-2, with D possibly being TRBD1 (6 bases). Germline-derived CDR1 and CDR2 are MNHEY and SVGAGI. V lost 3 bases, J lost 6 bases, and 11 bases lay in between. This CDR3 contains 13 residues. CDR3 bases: TGTGCCAGCAGTTATACAGGGTCGGATGGCTACACCTTC. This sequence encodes CASSYTGSDGYTF.

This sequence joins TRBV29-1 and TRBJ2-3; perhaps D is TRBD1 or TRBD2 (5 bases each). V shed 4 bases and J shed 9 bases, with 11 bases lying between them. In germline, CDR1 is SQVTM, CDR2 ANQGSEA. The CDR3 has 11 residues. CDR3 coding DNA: TGCAGCGTTGGCAAGGGGAGCACGCAGTATTTT. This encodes CSVGKGSTQYF.

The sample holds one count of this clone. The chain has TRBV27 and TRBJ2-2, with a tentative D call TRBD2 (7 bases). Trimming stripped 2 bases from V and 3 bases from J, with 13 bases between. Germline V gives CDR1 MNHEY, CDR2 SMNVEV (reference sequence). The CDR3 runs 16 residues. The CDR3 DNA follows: TGTGCCAGCAGTTTAGAGGGGGGGCGCGACACCGGGGAGCTGTTTTTT. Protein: CASSLEGGRDTGELFF.

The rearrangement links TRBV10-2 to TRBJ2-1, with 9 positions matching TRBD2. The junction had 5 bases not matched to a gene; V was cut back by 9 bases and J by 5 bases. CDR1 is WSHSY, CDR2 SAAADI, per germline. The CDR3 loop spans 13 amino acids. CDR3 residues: CASRLAVNNEQFF. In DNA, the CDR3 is TGCGCCAGTAGACTAGCGGTAAACAATGAGCAGTTCTTC.

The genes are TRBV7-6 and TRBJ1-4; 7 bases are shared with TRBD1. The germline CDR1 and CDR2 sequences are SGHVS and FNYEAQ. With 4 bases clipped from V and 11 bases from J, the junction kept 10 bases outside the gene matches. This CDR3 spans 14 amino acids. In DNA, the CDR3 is TGTGCCAGCAGCTATGACAGGGAATTGGGGAAACTGTTTTTT. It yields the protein CASSYDRELGKLFF.

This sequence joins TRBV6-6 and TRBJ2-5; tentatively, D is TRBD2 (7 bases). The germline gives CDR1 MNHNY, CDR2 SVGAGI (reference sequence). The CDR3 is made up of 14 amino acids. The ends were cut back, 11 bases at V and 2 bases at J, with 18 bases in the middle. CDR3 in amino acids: CASREGVGQETQYF. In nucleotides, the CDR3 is TGTGCCTCCAGGGAGGGGGTGGGACAAGAGACCCAGTACTTC.

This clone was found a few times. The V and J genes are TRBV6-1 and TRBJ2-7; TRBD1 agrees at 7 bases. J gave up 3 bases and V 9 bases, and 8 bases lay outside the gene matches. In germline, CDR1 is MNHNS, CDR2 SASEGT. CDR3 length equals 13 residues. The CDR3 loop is CASKGAFNYEQYF. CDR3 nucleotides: TGTGCCAGTAAGGGGGCCTTCAACTACGAGCAGTACTTC.

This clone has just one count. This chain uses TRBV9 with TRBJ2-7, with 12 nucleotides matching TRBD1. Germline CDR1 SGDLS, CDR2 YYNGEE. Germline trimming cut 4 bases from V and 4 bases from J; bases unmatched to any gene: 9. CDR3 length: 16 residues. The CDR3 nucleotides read TGTGCCAGCAGCCATGGGACAGGGGGCGCCTTGTACGAGCAGTACTTC. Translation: CASSHGTGGALYEQYF. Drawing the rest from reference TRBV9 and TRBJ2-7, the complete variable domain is DSGVTQTPKHLITATGQRVTLRCSPRSGDLSVYWYQQSLDQGLQFLIQYYNGEERAKGNILERFSAQQFPDLHSELNLSSLELGDSALYFCASSHGTGGALYEQYFGPGTRLTVT.

CDR3 residues: CASSMGQGAMVYGYTF. CDR3 nucleotide sequence: TGTGCCAGTAGTATGGGACAGGGGGCGATGGTCTATGGCTACACCTTC. This chain uses TRBV19 with TRBJ1-2; TRBD1 aligns across 12 bases. V was clipped by 3 bases and J by 4 bases; unmatched bases: 6. The CDR3 runs to 16 residues. Germline assignment: CDR1 LNHDA and CDR2 SQIVND (reference sequence).